This record covers a single T cell receptor (beta chain). The antigen is not known. The data are from a study of CD8+ T cells in alopecia areata. Study-level points and caveats: Scalp sequencing also captures normal skin's resident alphabeta T cells.

Reverse transcription of extracted RNA yielded cDNA, which provided the sequencing template. Only in-frame clones appear in the TCRdb table, and some are missing; sequencing was by immunoSEQ multiplex PCR. The table records 140,000 to 150,000 clones, more than 75% of them present only once. The sequence was collected from a human donor with alopecia areata. The sample was CD8+ T cells sorted from blood, taken at week 0.

This CDR3 is CSVVLGQGNTEAFF. The CDR3 region has the DNA TGCAGCGTTGTACTGGGACAGGGGAACACTGAAGCTTTCTTT. This rearrangement joins TRBV29-1 to TRBJ1-1, with 9 bases identical to TRBD1. The CDR3 extends over 14 amino acids. J lost 1 base, V lost 4 bases, and 4 bases had no gene match. From germline, CDR1 is SQVTM and CDR2 ANQGSEA.